The subject of this entry is one TCR beta chain. Per the authors' pipeline: Reference gene primers were amplified, and this amplification served to estimate nucleated cell counts. Clones were read by immunoSEQ multiplex PCR, and TCRdb kept only the in-frame ones, dropping some. V and J calls and clone size are copied from that table; D and trimming were computed from the DNA. The data hold approximately 260,000 clones, with 82% observed a single time. These data come from a study of blood T cell repertoires in COVID-19. Study-wide context: Samples came from the United States, Italy and Spain, spanning acute and convalescent COVID-19. The analysed material was cDNA or gDNA that came from T cells, B-cell-depleted T cells, or PBMCs.

CDR3 size: 16 residues. V dropped 1 base and J dropped 7; count of bases not matched to a gene: 12. The germline V gene has CDR1 LGHDT and CDR2 YNNKEL (reference sequence). The sample was peripheral blood. The TCR comes from a woman of 80 years or more with active or convalescent COVID-19. V usage is TRBV3-1 (or the pseudogene TRBV3-2) and J usage is TRBJ2-7; TRBD1 matches 8 bases. CDR3 sequence reads: CASSQVWTGTPGEQYF. In DNA, the CDR3 is TGTGCCAGCAGCCAAGTCTGGACAGGGACCCCCGGGGAGCAGTACTTC.